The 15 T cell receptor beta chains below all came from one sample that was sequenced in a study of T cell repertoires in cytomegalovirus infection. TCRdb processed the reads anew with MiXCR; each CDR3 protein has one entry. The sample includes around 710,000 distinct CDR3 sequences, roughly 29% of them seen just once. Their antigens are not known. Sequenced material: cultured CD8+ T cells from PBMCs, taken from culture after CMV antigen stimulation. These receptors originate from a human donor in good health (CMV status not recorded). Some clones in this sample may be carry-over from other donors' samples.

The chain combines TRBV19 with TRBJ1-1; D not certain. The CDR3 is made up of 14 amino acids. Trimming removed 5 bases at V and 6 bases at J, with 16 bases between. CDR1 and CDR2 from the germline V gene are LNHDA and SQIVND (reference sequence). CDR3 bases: TGTGCCAGTAGTCCTCGGCGGGTAGCCCCTGAAGCTTTCTTT. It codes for CASSPRRVAPEAFF.

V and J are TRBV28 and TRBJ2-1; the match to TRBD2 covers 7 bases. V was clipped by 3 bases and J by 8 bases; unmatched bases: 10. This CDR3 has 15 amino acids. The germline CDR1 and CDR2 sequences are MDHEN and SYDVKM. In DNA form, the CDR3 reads TGTGCCAGCAGTTTCGGCGGGGGATGGCGAGATGAGCAGTTCTTC. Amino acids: CASSFGGGWRDEQFF.

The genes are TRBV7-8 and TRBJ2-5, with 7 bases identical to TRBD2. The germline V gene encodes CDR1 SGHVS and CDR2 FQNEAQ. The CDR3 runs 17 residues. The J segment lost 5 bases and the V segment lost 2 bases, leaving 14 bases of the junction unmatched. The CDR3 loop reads CASSLRGGGDYRETQYF. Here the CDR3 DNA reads TGTGCCAGCAGCTTAAGGGGTGGGGGGGACTACCGGGAGACCCAGTACTTC.

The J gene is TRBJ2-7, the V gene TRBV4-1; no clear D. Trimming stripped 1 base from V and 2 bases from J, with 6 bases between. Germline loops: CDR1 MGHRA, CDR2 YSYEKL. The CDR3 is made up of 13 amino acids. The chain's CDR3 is CASSQGNAYEQYF. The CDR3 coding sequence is TGCGCCAGCAGCCAAGGGAATGCCTACGAGCAGTACTTC.

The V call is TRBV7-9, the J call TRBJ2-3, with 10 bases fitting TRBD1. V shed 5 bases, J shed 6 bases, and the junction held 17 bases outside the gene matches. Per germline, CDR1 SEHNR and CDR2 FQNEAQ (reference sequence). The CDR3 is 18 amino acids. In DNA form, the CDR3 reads TGTGCCAGCAGCGAAAGTCAAAGGACAGGGGGACCCGGGGATACGCAGTATTTT. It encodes CASSESQRTGGPGDTQYF.

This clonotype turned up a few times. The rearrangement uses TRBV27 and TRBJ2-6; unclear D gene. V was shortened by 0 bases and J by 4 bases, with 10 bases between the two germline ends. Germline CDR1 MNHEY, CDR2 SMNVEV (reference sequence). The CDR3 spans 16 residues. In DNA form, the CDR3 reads TGTGCCAGCAGTTTATCGGAAGGGCTAGGGGCCAACGTCCTGACTTTC. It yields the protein CASSLSEGLGANVLTF. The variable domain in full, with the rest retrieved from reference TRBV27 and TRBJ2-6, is EAQVTQNPRYLITVTGKKLTVTCSQNMNHEYMSWYRQDPGLGLRQIYYSMNVEVTDKGDVPEGYKVSRKEKRNFPLILESPSPNQTSLYFCASSLSEGLGANVLTFGAGSRLTVL.

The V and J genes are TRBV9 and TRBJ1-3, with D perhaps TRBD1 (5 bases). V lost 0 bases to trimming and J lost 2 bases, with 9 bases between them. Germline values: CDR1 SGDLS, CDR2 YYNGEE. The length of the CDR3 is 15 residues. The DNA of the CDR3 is TGTGCCAGCAGCGTAGGACAGACTCCTGGAAACACCATATATTTT. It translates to CASSVGQTPGNTIYF.

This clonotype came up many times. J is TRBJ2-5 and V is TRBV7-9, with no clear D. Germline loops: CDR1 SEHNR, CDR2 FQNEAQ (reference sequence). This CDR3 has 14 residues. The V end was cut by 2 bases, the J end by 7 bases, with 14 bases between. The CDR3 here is CASSLKDGEGTQYF. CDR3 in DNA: TGTGCCAGCAGCTTAAAGGACGGCGAAGGGACCCAGTACTTC.

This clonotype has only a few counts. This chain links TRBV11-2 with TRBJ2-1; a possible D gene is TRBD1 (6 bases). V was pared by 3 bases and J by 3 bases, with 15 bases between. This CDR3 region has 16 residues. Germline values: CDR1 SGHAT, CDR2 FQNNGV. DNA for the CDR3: TGTGCCAGCAGCTTTTCGCTACGGACAGACTACAATGAGCAGTTCTTC. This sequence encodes CASSFSLRTDYNEQFF.

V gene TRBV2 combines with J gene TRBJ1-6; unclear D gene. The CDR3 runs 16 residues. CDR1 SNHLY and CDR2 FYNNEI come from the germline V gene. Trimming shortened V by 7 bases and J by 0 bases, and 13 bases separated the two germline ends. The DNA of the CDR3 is TGTGCCAGCACCAGGCGGGGAAGCTCCTATAATTCACCCCTCCACTTT. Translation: CASTRRGSSYNSPLHF.

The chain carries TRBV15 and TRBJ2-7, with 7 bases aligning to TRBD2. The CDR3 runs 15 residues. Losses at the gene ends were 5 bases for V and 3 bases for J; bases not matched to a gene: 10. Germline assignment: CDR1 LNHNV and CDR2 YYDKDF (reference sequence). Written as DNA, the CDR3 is TGTGCCACCAGCTTCAGTGGGGGGGGGTACTACGAGCAGTACTTC. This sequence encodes CATSFSGGGYYEQYF.

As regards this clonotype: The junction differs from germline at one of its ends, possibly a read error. The CDR3 sequence is CASSLGHPLYGYTF. For the CDR3, the DNA is TGTGCCAGCAGTTTGGGACATCCGCTTTATGGCTATACCTTC. The rearrangement uses TRBV12-3 or TRBV12-4 and TRBJ1-2; TRBD1 is a possible D gene (6 bases). The CDR3 is 14 residues long.

CDR3 loop: CASTPWGGSYNEQFF. CDR3 DNA sequence: TGTGCCAGCACCCCATGGGGGGGCTCCTACAATGAGCAGTTCTTC. This chain uses TRBV25-1 with TRBJ2-1; the match to TRBD2 covers 7 bases. From germline, CDR1 is MGHDK and CDR2 SYGVNS. The CDR3 consists of 15 residues. The V and J ends lost 7 bases and 0 bases, in that order; junction bases with no gene match: 6. The full variable domain, rest sourced from reference TRBV25-1 and TRBJ2-1, is EADIYQTPRYLVIGTGKKITLECSQTMGHDKMYWYQQDPGMELHLIHYSYGVNSTEKGDLSSESTVSRIRTEHFPLTLESARPSHTSQYLCASTPWGGSYNEQFFGPGTRLTVL.

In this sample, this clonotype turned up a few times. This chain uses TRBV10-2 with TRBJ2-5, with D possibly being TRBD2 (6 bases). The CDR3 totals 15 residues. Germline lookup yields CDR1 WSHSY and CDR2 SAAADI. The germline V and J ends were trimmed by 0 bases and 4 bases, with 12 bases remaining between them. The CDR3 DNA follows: TGCGCCAGCAGTGAGTCCGAACTGGGAGGAGAGACCCAGTACTTC. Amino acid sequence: CASSESELGGETQYF.

CDR3 DNA sequence: TGTGCCAGCAGCTACGTCGGGGACGAGCAGTACGTC. This translates into CASSYVGDEQYV. V usage is TRBV5-4 and J usage is TRBJ2-7, with D perhaps matching TRBD2 (5 bases). The V gene's germline CDR1 is SGHNT and CDR2 YYREEE (reference sequence). The germline V and J ends were trimmed by 3 bases and 5 bases, with 9 bases remaining between them. The CDR3 totals 12 residues.